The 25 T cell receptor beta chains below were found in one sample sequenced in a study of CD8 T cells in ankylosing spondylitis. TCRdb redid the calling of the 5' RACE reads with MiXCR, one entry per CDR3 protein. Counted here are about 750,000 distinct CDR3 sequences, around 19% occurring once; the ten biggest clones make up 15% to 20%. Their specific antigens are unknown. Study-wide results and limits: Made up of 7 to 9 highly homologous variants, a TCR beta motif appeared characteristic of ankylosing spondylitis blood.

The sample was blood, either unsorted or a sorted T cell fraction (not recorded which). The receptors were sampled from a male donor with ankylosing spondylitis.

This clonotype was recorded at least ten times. CDR3 region: CASSQLAGGPPRRAEAFF. The CDR3 coding sequence is TGCGCCAGCAGCCAGCTAGCAGGAGGGCCGCCCAGAAGAGCTGAAGCTTTCTTT. V and J are TRBV4-1 and TRBJ1-1; D is uncertain. CDR1 and CDR2 from the germline V gene are MGHRA and YSYEKL. The CDR3 is 18 residues long. V lost 3 bases to trimming and J lost 6 bases, with 26 bases between them.

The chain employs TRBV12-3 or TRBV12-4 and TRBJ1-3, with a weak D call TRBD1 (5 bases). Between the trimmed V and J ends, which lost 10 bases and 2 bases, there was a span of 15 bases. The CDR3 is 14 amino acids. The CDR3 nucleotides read TGTGCCACCCGGGGCCAAAGGGCTGGAAACACCATATATTTT. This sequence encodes CATRGQRAGNTIYF.

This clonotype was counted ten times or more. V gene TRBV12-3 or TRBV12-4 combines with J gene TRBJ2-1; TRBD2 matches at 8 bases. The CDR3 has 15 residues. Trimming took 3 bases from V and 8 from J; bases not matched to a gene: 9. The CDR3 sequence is CASSLTGGAMDEQFF. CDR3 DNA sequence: TGTGCCAGCAGTTTGACGGGGGGGGCCATGGATGAGCAGTTCTTC.

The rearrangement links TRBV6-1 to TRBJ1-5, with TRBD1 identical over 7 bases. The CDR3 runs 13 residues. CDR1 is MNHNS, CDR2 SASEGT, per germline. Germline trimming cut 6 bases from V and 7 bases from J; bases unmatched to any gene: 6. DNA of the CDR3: TGTGCCAGCAGGATACAGGGGAAACAGCCCCAGCATTTT. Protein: CASRIQGKQPQHF.

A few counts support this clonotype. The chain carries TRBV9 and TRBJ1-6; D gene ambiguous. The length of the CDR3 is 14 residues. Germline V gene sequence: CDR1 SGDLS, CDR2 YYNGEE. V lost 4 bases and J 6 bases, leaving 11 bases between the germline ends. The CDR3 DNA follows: TGTGCCAGCAGCAGTCGGACGGGTAATTCACCCCTCCACTTT. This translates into CASSSRTGNSPLHF.

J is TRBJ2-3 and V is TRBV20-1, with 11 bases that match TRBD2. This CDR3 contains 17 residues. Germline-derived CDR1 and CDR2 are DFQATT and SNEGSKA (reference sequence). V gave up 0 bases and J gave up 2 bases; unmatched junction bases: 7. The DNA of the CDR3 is TGCAGTGCTAGAGATGGGGCTAGCGGGGGGAACACAGATACGCAGTATTTT. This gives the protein CSARDGASGGNTDTQYF.

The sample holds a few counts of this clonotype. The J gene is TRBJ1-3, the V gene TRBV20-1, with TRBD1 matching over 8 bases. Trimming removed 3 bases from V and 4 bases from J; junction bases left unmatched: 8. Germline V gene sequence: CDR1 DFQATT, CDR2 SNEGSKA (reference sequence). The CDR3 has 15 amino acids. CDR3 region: CSASPFDRGGNTIYF. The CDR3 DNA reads TGCAGTGCTAGCCCCTTCGACAGGGGAGGAAACACCATATATTTT.

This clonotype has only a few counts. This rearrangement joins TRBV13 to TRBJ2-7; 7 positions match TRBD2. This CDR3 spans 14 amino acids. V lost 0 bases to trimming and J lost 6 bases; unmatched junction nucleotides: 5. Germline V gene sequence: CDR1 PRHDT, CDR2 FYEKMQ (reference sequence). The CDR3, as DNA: TGTGCCAGCAGCTTAGGGGGAGGGACTTTCGAGCAGTACTTC. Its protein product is CASSLGGGTFEQYF.

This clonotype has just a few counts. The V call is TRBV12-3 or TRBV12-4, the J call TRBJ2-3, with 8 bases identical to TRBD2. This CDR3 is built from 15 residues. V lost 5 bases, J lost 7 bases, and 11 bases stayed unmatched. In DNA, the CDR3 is TGTGCCAGCAGTAGGAGCGGGGGCTTAACTTATACGCAGTATTTT. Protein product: CASSRSGGLTYTQYF.

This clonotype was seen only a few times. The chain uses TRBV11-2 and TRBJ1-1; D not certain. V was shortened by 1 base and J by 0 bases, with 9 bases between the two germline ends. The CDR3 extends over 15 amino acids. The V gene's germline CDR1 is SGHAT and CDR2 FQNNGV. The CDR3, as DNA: TGTGCCAGCAGCTTAGCGAGGGCATTGAACACTGAAGCTTTCTTT. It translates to CASSLARALNTEAFF.

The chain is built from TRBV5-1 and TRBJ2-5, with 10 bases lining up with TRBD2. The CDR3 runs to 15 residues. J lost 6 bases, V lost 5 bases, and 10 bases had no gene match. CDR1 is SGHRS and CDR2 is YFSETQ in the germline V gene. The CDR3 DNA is TGCGCCAGCAGGGCCAGCGGGGGGGCTGAGAAGACCCAGTACTTC. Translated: CASRASGGAEKTQYF.

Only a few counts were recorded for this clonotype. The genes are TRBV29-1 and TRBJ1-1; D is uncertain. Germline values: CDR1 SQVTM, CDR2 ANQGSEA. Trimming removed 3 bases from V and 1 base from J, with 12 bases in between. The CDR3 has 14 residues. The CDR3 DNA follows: TGCAGCGTTGAGTCCGGACTCACGAACACTGAAGCTTTCTTT. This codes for CSVESGLTNTEAFF.

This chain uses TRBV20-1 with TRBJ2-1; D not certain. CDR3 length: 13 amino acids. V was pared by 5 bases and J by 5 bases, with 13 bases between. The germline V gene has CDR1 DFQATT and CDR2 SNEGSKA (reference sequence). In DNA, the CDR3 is TGCAGTGCTCCCCCATGGTCCAACAATGAGCAGTTCTTC. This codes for CSAPPWSNNEQFF.

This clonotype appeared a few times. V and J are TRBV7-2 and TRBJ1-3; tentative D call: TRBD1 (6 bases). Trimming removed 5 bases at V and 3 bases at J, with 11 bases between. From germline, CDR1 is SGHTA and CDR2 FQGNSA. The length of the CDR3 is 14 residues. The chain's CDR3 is CASSPQGFGNTIYF. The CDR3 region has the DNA TGTGCCAGCAGCCCACAGGGATTTGGAAACACCATATATTTT.

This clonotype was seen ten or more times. The CDR3 coding sequence is TGCAGTGCTCTGCGCGGGGGGGGAAATGAGCAGTTCTTC. Protein product: CSALRGGGNEQFF. V usage is TRBV20-1 and J usage is TRBJ2-1; 9 nucleotides align to TRBD2. The CDR3 spans 13 residues. The V and J ends lost 5 bases and 7 bases, in that order; junction bases with no gene match: 6. The germline V gene has CDR1 DFQATT and CDR2 SNEGSKA (reference sequence).

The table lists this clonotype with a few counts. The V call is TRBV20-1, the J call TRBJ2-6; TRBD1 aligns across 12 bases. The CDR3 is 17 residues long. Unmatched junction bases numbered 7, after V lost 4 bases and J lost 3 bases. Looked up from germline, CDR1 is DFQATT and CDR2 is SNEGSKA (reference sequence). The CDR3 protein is CSANRDRGRIGANVLTF. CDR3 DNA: TGCAGTGCTAACCGGGACAGGGGGCGCATTGGGGCCAACGTCCTGACTTTC.

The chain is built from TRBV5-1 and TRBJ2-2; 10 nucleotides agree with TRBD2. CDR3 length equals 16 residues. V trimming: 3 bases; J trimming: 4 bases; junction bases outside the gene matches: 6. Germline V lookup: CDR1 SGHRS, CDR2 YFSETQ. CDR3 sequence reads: CASSSLAGATTGELFF. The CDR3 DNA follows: TGCGCCAGCAGCTCGCTAGCGGGGGCCACCACCGGGGAGCTGTTTTTT.

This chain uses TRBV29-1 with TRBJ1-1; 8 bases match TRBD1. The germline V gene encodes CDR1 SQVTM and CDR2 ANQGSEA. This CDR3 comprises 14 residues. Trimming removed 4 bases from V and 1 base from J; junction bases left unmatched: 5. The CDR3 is CSVVQGGRNTEAFF. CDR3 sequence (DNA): TGCAGCGTTGTACAGGGGGGTCGGAACACTGAAGCTTTCTTT.

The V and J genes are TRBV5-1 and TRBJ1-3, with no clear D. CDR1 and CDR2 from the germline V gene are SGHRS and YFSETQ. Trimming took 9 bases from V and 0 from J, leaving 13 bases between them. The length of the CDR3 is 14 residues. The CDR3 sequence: CATSIGDSGNTIYF. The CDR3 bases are TGCGCCACCTCGATCGGGGACTCTGGAAACACCATATATTTT.

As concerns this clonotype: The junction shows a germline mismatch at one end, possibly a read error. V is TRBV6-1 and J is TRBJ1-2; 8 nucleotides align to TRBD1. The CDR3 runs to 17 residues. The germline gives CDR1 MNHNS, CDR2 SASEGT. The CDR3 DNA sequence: TGTGCCAGCAGGGAAGGACAGGGCCTAGGGTCTAACTATGGCTACACCTTC. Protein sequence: CASREGQGLGSNYGYTF.

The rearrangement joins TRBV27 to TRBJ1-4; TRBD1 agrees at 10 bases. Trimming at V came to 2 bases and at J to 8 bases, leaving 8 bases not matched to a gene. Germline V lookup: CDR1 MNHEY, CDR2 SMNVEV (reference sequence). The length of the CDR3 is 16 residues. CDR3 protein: CASSLGSGTGEEKLFF. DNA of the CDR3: TGTGCCAGCAGTTTAGGGTCCGGGACAGGGGAGGAAAAACTGTTTTTT.

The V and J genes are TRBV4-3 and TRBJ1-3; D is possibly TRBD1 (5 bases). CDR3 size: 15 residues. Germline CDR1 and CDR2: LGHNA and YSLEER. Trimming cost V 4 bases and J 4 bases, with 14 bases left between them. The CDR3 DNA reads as TGCGCCAGCAGCCTTAGTAGGGGCCCCGGAAACACCATATATTTT. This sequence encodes CASSLSRGPGNTIYF.

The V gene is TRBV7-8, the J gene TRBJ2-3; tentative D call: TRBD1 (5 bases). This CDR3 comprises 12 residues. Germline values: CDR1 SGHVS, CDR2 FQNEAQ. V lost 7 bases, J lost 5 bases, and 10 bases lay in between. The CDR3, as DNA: TGTGCCAGCACCGAGCAGGGAGATACGCAGTATTTT. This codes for CASTEQGDTQYF.

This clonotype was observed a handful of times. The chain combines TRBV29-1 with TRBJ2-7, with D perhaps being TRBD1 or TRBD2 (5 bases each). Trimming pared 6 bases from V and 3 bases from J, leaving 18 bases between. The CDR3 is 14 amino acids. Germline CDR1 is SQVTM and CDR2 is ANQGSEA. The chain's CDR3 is CSVKGEGILYEQYF. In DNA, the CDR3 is TGCAGCGTCAAAGGTGAGGGGATACTCTACGAGCAGTACTTC.

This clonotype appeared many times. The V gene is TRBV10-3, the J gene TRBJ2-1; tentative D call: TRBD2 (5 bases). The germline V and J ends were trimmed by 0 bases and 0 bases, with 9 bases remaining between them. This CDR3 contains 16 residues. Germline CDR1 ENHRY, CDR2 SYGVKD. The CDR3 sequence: CAISESSGGSYNEQFF. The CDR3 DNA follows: TGTGCCATCAGTGAGTCTTCAGGAGGCTCCTACAATGAGCAGTTCTTC.